Only one count was recorded for the clone carrying this TCR beta chain. These data are taken from a study of T cells in Graves' hyperthyroidism and ophthalmopathy. Amplification yielded TCR beta CDR3 regions, with RNA transcripts as the source. First-round RT-PCR with HTBI primers amplified the TCR CDR3 region. MiXCR, applied by TCRdb to the multiplex PCR reads, yields one record per CDR3 protein. The sample shows about 640,000 distinct CDR3 sequences, about a fifth of them seen only once. Ophthalmopathy patients showed a Clinical Activity Score of at least 3, NOSPECS grade of at least 4 and duration under 3 months. This CDR3 has 16 amino acids. The germline gives CDR1 KGHSH, CDR2 LQKENI. V was pared by 0 bases and J by 0 bases, with 9 bases between.

The chain is built from TRBV18 and TRBJ2-1, with D perhaps matching TRBD2 (6 bases). The TCR sequence derives from a young man with Graves' ophthalmopathy. What was sequenced was blood. The CDR3 nucleotides are TGTGCCAGCTCACCACCCACGGGAGCCTCCTACAATGAGCAGTTCTTC. This translates into CASSPPTGASYNEQFF. Full variable domain (outside the CDR3, taken from reference TRBV18 and TRBJ2-1): NAGVMQNPRHLVRRRGQEARLRCSPMKGHSHVYWYRQLPEEGLKFMVYLQKENIIDESGMPKERFSAEFPKEGPSILRIQQVVRGDSAAYFCASSPPTGASYNEQFFGPGTRLTVL.